This T cell receptor (beta chain) was found in a study of blood T cells in healthy people across ages. The CDR3 extends over 14 amino acids. Germline loops: CDR1 MDHEN, CDR2 SYDVKM. Trimming removed 8 bases from V and 6 bases from J, with 19 bases in between. This clonotype was counted ten times or more. Primers used in a second PCR of about 6 to 12 cycles were a sample-barcoded 5' primer and a J-beta primer mix. TCRdb re-called the 5' RACE reads with MiXCR, one entry per CDR3 protein. Counted here are more than 900,000 distinct CDR3 sequences, almost 30% occurring once; the ten biggest clones make up about 9.4%. Another study also made use of these data, one on T cells of mothers and their children.

V gene TRBV28 combines with J gene TRBJ1-2, with TRBD1 as a possible D gene (5 bases). The sequencing input was blood. The source of this sequence is a woman aged 40 to 49 in good health. CDR3 sequence reads: CASERTGRRDGYTF. Here the CDR3 DNA reads TGTGCCAGCGAAAGGACGGGACGTCGGGATGGCTACACCTTC.